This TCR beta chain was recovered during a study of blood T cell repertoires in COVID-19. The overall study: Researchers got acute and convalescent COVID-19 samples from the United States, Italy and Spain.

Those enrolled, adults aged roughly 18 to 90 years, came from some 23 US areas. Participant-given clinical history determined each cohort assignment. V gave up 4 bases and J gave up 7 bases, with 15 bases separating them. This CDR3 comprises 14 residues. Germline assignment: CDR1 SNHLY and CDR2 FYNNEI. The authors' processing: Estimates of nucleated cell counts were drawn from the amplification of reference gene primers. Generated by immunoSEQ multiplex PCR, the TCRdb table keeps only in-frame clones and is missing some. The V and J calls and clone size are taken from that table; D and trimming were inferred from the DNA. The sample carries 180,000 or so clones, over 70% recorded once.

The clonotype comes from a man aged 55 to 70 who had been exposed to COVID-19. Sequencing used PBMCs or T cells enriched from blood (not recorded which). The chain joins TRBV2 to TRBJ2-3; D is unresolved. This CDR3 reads CASSGPVPGYTQYF. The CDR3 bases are TGTGCCAGCAGTGGACCCGTACCGGGTTATACGCAGTATTTT.